This T cell receptor beta chain was obtained from a study of PD-L1 blockade in urothelial cancer. Turning to the study itself: Most of the 29 patients were men who had bladder-origin urothelial cancer. At 6 weeks and at 3 weeks (second dose) after treatment start, blood was analyzed. Blood samples had a median of 141,255 T cells. Overall study findings and caveats: For durable-benefit patients, tumor-associated blood clones expanded more at 3 weeks.

The CDR3 has 12 amino acids. With 9 bases removed from V and 6 bases from J, the gap between germline ends came to 15 bases. Germline assignment: CDR1 MDHEN and CDR2 SYDVKM. Specified time point: pretreatment peripheral blood. The table came from immunoSEQ multiplex PCR; TCRdb's copy has only in-frame clones and leaves some out. The repertoire holds about 95,000 clones, with over 75% as singletons. Note on this clone: What it binds is unknown.

Material: PBMCs, obtained around atezolizumab (anti-PD-L1) treatment. The V call is TRBV28, the J call TRBJ2-7, with D maybe TRBD1 (6 bases). The receptor was derived from a man in his fifties or sixties with urothelial cancer. The CDR3 region is CASEAGATEQYF. In DNA form, the CDR3 reads TGTGCCAGTGAGGCAGGGGCGACCGAGCAGTACTTC.